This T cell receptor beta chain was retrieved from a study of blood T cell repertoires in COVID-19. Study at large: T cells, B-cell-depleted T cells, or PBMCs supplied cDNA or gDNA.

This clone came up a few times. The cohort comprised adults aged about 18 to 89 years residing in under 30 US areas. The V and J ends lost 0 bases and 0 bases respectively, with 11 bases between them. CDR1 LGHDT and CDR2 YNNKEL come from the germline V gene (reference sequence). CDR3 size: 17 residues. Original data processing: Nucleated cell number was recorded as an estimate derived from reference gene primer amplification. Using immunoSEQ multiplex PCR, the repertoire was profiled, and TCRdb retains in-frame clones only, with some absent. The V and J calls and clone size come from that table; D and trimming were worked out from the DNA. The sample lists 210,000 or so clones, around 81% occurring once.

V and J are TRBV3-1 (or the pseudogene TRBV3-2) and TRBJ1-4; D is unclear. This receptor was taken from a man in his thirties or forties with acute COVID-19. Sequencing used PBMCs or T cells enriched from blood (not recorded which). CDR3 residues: CASSQDTGSATNEKLFF. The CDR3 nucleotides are TGTGCCAGCAGCCAAGATACCGGGTCGGCAACTAATGAAAAACTGTTTTTT.